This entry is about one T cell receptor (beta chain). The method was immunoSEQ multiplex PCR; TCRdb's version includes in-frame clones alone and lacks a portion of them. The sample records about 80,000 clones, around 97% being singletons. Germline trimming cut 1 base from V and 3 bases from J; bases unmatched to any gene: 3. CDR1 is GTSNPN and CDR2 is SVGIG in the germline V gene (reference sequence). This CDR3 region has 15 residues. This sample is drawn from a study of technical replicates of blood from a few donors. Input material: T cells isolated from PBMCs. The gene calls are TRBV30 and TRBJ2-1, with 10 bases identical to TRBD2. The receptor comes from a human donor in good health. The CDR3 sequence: CAWSGAGGIYNEQFF. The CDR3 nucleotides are TGTGCCTGGAGTGGAGCGGGGGGGATCTACAATGAGCAGTTCTTC.